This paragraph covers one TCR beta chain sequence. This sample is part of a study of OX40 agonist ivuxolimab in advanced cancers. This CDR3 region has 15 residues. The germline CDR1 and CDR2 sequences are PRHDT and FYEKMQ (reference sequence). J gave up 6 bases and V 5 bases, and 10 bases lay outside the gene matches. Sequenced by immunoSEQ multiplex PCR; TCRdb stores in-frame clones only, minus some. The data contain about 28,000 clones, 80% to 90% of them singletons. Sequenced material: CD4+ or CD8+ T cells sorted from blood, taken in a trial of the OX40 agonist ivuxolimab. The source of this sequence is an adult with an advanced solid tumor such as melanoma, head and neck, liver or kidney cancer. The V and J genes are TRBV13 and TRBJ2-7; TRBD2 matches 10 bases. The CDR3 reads CASSLGLAPGGEQYF. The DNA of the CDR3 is TGTGCCAGCAGCCTGGGACTAGCGCCAGGGGGCGAGCAGTACTTC.